This TCR beta chain was identified during a study of T cell responses to AZD1222 COVID-19 vaccine. The study's findings and limits: The donor cohort was predominantly white British with a female majority, and clonal diversity may have been underestimated. Only after the peak T cell response were repertoires sampled. Spike-specific TCR breadth and depth were elevated following two AZD1222 doses. Unmutated variant regions are reportedly the target of nearly half of TCRs that are spike-specific.

Only in-frame clones appear in the TCRdb table, and some are missing; sequencing was by immunoSEQ multiplex PCR. Among around 140,000 clones listed, over 80% were seen once. Comments on this clone: Its target is unknown.

This CDR3 contains 13 residues. V was cut by 5 bases and J by 5 bases, with 12 bases left in between. CDR1 is SEHNR, CDR2 FQNEAQ, per germline (reference sequence). This material consisted of peripheral blood, taken 28 days after the second AZD1222 dose. The receptor was isolated from an adult who received the AZD1222 COVID-19 vaccine. The rearrangement joins TRBV7-9 to TRBJ1-1; D is unresolved. CDR3 DNA: TGTGCCAGCAGCCTCACGGACGGGACTGAAGCTTTCTTT. It specifies CASSLTDGTEAFF.